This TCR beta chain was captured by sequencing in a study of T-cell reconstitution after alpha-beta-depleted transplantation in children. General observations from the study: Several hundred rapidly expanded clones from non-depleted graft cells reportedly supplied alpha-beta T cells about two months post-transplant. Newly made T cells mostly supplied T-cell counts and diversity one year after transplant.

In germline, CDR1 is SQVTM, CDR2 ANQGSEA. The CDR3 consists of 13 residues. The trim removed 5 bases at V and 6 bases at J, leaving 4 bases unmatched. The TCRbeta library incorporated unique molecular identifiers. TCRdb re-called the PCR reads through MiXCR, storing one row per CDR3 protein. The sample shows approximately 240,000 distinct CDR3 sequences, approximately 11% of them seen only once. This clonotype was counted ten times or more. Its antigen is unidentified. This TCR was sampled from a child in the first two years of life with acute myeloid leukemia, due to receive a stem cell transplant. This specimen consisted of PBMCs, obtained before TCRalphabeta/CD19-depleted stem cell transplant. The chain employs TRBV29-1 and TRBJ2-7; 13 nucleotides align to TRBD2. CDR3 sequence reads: CSVTRLAGGEQYF. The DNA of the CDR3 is TGCAGCGTTACCCGACTAGCGGGAGGCGAGCAGTACTTC.